These 15 T cell receptor beta chains were all obtained from the same sample, sequenced in a study of T cell clusters in autoimmune cytopenias (dated by TCRdb to between 2019 and 2020). Data came from an Illumina MiSeq. Multiplex PCR with a touch-down protocol amplified TRB rearrangements, with the TRB-A and TRB-B primer pools combined in a single tube. Once TCRdb had reprocessed the reads, it stored one entry per CDR3 protein sequence and supplied no DNA. The sample's own table lists 6,000 to 8,500 distinct CDR3 sequences. The ten largest clones take up under 5% of the sample. TRB amplification used approximately 250 ng of peripheral blood genomic DNA, some 40,000 genome equivalents, per sample. This same sample was also taken into another study, of T cell repertoires in aging, cancer and after chemotherapy.

Sequenced input: peripheral blood. The receptors were sampled from a human donor in good health.

By frequency, this clonotype registers medium-sized (0.01 to 0.1%). This chain uses TRBV5-7 with TRBJ1-4; TCRdb returns TRBD1, unconfirmable since there is no DNA. TRBV5-7 is an ORF, with its function uncertain. The CDR3 totals 15 residues. The CDR3 reads CASSLLGGTNEKLFF.

The gene calls are TRBV5-5 and TRBJ2-7. CDR1 and CDR2 (germline): SGHKS, YYEKEE (reference sequence). The CDR3 covers 17 residues. The CDR3 protein is CASSLLQDQYISYEQYF.

This clonotype is medium-sized (0.01 to 0.1%) by frequency. The V gene is TRBV6-5, the J gene TRBJ2-7; TCRdb lists TRBD2, though no DNA is available to test this call. CDR1 is MNHEY, CDR2 SVGAGI, per germline. This CDR3 has 14 residues. The CDR3 here is CASSYLADIYEQYF.

The gene calls are TRBV24-1 and TRBJ2-5; TCRdb names TRBD2, which stays unverified in the absence of DNA. The CDR3 runs to 14 residues. Germline V gene sequence: CDR1 KGHDR, CDR2 SFDVKD. The CDR3: CATGSGASQETQYF.

The chain joins TRBV5-4 to TRBJ2-5; TCRdb's D call of TRBD1 is untestable without DNA. CDR3 length equals 15 residues. Looked up from germline, CDR1 is SGHNT and CDR2 is YYREEE (reference sequence). The chain's CDR3 is CASSLGGTGRETQYF.

This rearrangement joins TRBV11-2 to TRBJ2-5. The V gene's germline CDR1 is SGHAT and CDR2 FQNNGV. The CDR3 has 13 residues. CDR3 in amino acids: CASSTGDRQTQYF.

This clonotype counts as medium-sized by frequency. This rearrangement joins TRBV13 to TRBJ1-2; no DNA is available, so the TRBD1 call from TCRdb remains unchecked. The germline V gene has CDR1 PRHDT and CDR2 FYEKMQ (reference sequence). CDR3 length: 15 residues. The CDR3 reads CASSLTGTTPYGYTF.

The V gene is TRBV7-2, the J gene TRBJ2-2; lacking DNA, the TRBD2 call made by TCRdb goes unchecked. Germline CDR1 reads SGHTA; CDR2 reads FQGNSA. CDR3 length: 15 amino acids. The chain's CDR3 is CASSFLAGGPGELFF.

The CDR3 protein is CASTPRLQGRWQETQYF. This chain joins TRBV5-6 and TRBJ2-5; TCRdb picks TRBD1, but there is no DNA to check that call. This CDR3 has 17 amino acids. Germline V gene lookup returns CDR1 SGHDT and CDR2 YYEEEE. Combining the CDR3 with reference TRBV5-6 and TRBJ2-5 gives the whole variable domain DAGVTQSPTHLIKTRGQQVTLRCSPKSGHDTVSWYQQALGQGPQFIFQYYEEEERQRGNFPDRFSGHQFPNYSSELNVNALLLGDSALYLCASTPRLQGRWQETQYFGPGTRLLVL.

CDR3 residues: CASSEAGQGEDQPQHF. This chain joins TRBV6-1 and TRBJ1-5; the TCRdb D gene call, TRBD1, has no DNA to confirm it. CDR1 is MNHNS and CDR2 is SASEGT in the germline V gene. CDR3 length equals 16 residues.

This clonotype is classed as medium-sized by frequency. This sequence joins TRBV11-1 and TRBJ2-2; the TCRdb call, TRBD1, lacks DNA for checking. The CDR3 length is 16 residues. The germline CDR1 and CDR2 sequences are SGHAT and FQDESV (reference sequence). CDR3 in amino acids: CASSPRARGDTGELFF.

This clonotype is large by frequency. V is TRBV29-1 and J is TRBJ2-2; TCRdb outputs TRBD2, but without DNA this stays unchecked. CDR1 SQVTM and CDR2 ANQGSEA come from the germline V gene. The CDR3 has 15 amino acids. CDR3 amino acids: CSASRAGYNTGELFF.

This clonotype is classed as medium-sized (0.01 to 0.1%) by frequency. The chain uses TRBV7-6 and TRBJ2-5. The CDR3 has 13 amino acids. The V gene's germline CDR1 is SGHVS and CDR2 FNYEAQ. The CDR3: CASSFSGQETQYF.

J is TRBJ1-2 and V is TRBV24-1; TCRdb calls TRBD1, which cannot be checked without DNA. The germline gives CDR1 KGHDR, CDR2 SFDVKD. The CDR3 covers 16 residues. The CDR3 sequence: CASSLKSGGSQYGYTF.

This clonotype shows up as medium-sized by frequency. The chain carries TRBV19 and TRBJ1-5; TCRdb's D call of TRBD1 is untestable without DNA. The germline V gene has CDR1 LNHDA and CDR2 SQIVND (reference sequence). The CDR3 has 17 amino acids. Here the CDR3 reads CASRTRGTENSNQPQHF.